The 32 T cell receptor beta chains presented below share a single source sample, sequenced in a study of blood T cell repertoires in COVID-19. The table came from immunoSEQ multiplex PCR; TCRdb's copy has only in-frame clones and leaves some out. The sample records approximately 170,000 clones, 85% to 95% being singletons. The source material was peripheral blood. These receptors were collected from a woman between 55 and 75 years old with COVID-19, enrolled during active disease.

This clone was picked up one time. The rearrangement joins TRBV30 to TRBJ1-1, with a weak D call TRBD1 (5 bases). Germline assignment: CDR1 GTSNPN and CDR2 SVGIG (reference sequence). This CDR3 contains 12 residues. Trimming cost V 2 bases and J 6 bases, with 10 bases left between them. The CDR3 DNA is TGTGCCTGGAGTACTTCGGGGGCTGAAGCTTTCTTT. It codes for CAWSTSGAEAFF.

The chain carries TRBV7-6 and TRBJ2-5; D is unclear. V was cut by 1 base and J by 1 base, with 7 bases left in between. The CDR3 loop spans 14 amino acids. CDR1 is SGHVS and CDR2 is FNYEAQ in the germline V gene. The CDR3 DNA follows: TGTGCCAGCAGCTTAGGGCAGATCCAAGAGACCCAGTACTTC. Amino acids: CASSLGQIQETQYF.

The CDR3 sequence: CASRPGGARGTGELFF. For the CDR3, the DNA is TGTGCCAGTAGGCCAGGAGGGGCGCGAGGCACCGGGGAGCTGTTTTTT. The chain has TRBV19 and TRBJ2-2; TRBD2 might be the D (6 bases). The germline gives CDR1 LNHDA, CDR2 SQIVND (reference sequence). The CDR3 runs to 16 residues. Trimming removed 6 bases at V and 4 bases at J, with 18 bases between.

The CDR3 spells CASRRTGNYGYTF. The CDR3 region has the DNA TGTGCCAGCAGGCGGACAGGGAACTATGGCTACACCTTC. V usage is TRBV6-5 and J usage is TRBJ1-2; 8 bases are shared with TRBD1. The CDR3 extends over 13 amino acids. Germline V lookup: CDR1 MNHEY, CDR2 SVGAGI. V lost 6 bases and J lost 2; bases outside the gene matches: 2.

This chain joins TRBV5-4 and TRBJ2-1; tentative D call: TRBD1 (6 bases). Germline-derived CDR1 and CDR2 are SGHNT and YYREEE (reference sequence). Deletions cut 4 bases from V and 8 bases from J, with 13 bases between. The CDR3 covers 13 residues. Here the CDR3 DNA reads TGTGCCAGCAGCCAACAGGGCAGGGATGAGCAGTTCTTC. Encoded protein: CASSQQGRDEQFF.

The V gene is TRBV7-9, the J gene TRBJ1-4, with 7 bases fitting TRBD1. Germline V CDR1 and CDR2: SEHNR, FQNEAQ (reference sequence). The CDR3 is made up of 14 amino acids. Losses at the gene ends were 8 bases for V and 0 bases for J; bases not matched to a gene: 3. The DNA for the CDR3 is TGTGCCAGCGCTCAGGGGGCAACTAATGAAAAACTGTTTTTT. Translation: CASAQGATNEKLFF. The whole variable domain, remainder taken from reference TRBV7-9 and TRBJ1-4, is DTGVSQNPRHKITKRGQNVTFRCDPISEHNRLYWYRQTLGQGPEFLTYFQNEAQLEKSRLLSDRFSAERPKGSFSTLEIQRTEQGDSAMYLCASAQGATNEKLFFGSGTQLSVL.

The chain has TRBV6-2 or TRBV6-3 and TRBJ2-1, with 9 bases that match TRBD1. V was pared by 0 bases and J by 3 bases, with 3 bases of the junction left unmatched. CDR3 length equals 16 residues. The V gene's germline CDR1 is MNHEY and CDR2 SVGEGT. The CDR3 spells CASSYSRDRVYNEQFF. The CDR3 coding sequence is TGTGCCAGCAGTTACTCGAGGGACAGGGTCTACAATGAGCAGTTCTTC.

Concerning this clone: The sample holds other DNA sequences that translate to the same CDR3. The chain has TRBV7-2 and TRBJ1-5, with 8 positions matching TRBD1. The trim removed 5 bases at V and 6 bases at J, leaving 3 bases unmatched. CDR1 SGHTA and CDR2 FQGNSA come from the germline V gene. This CDR3 has 13 amino acids. CDR3 DNA sequence: TGTGCCAGCAGCCCCGACAGGGGTCAGCCCCAGCATTTT. This translates into CASSPDRGQPQHF.

The V call is TRBV11-2, the J call TRBJ1-2; 8 nucleotides line up with TRBD1. The CDR3 spans 14 residues. The J segment lost 4 bases and the V segment lost 5 bases, leaving 6 bases of the junction unmatched. Per germline, CDR1 SGHAT and CDR2 FQNNGV. The CDR3 is CASSRQGFGYGYTF. The CDR3 DNA reads as TGTGCCAGCAGCCGACAGGGGTTTGGCTATGGCTACACCTTC.

V and J are TRBV7-2 and TRBJ2-5; 11 bases line up with TRBD2. J was trimmed by 5 bases and V by 0 bases; bases with no gene match: 14. CDR3 length: 19 residues. Germline-derived CDR1 and CDR2 are SGHTA and FQGNSA. The CDR3: CASSLAGPSGGPSRETQYF. The CDR3 nucleotides read TGTGCCAGCAGCTTAGCAGGTCCTAGCGGGGGGCCGTCCCGTGAGACCCAGTACTTC.

The V gene is TRBV9, the J gene TRBJ1-1; 7 bases agree with TRBD1. The germline V gene encodes CDR1 SGDLS and CDR2 YYNGEE. Germline trimming cut 0 bases from V and 1 base from J; bases unmatched to any gene: 3. This CDR3 spans 15 amino acids. The CDR3 spells CASSVVQGGNTEAFF. Here the CDR3 DNA reads TGTGCCAGCAGCGTAGTTCAGGGGGGGAACACTGAAGCTTTCTTT.

The gene calls are TRBV5-4 and TRBJ1-1, with 7 bases fitting TRBD1. Germline CDR1 and CDR2: SGHNT and YYREEE (reference sequence). The J segment lost 11 bases and the V segment lost 4 bases, leaving 8 bases of the junction unmatched. The length of the CDR3 is 12 residues. DNA of the CDR3: TGTGCCAGCAGCCCCGACGGACAGGTTGCTTTCTTT. Its protein product is CASSPDGQVAFF.

V is TRBV7-2 and J is TRBJ2-7, with D possibly matching TRBD1 (6 bases). With 1 base removed from V and 2 bases from J, the gap between germline ends came to 12 bases. Germline V lookup: CDR1 SGHTA, CDR2 FQGNSA. CDR3 length: 15 residues. DNA for the CDR3: TGTGCCAGCAGCTTAGGGACAGCTTTACCCTACGAGCAGTACTTC. Residues: CASSLGTALPYEQYF.

DNA for the CDR3: TGTGCCAGCAGCACCCTAGCAGTGTATAATTCACCCCTCCACTTT. Amino acid sequence: CASSTLAVYNSPLHF. The chain combines TRBV7-2 with TRBJ1-6; no clear D. Germline assignment: CDR1 SGHTA and CDR2 FQGNSA. This CDR3 is 15 amino acids long. V was trimmed by 5 bases and J by 4 bases, leaving 12 bases between them. Looking up the rest from reference TRBV7-2 and TRBJ1-6 gives the full variable domain: GAGVSQSPSNKVTEKGKDVELRCDPISGHTALYWYRQSLGQGLEFLIYFQGNSAPDKSGLPSDRFSAERTGGSVSTLTIQRTQQEDSAVYLCASSTLAVYNSPLHFGNGTRLTVT.

V is TRBV7-9 and J is TRBJ1-3; no reliable D call. The ends were cut back, 5 bases at V and 0 bases at J, with 5 bases in the middle. CDR1 is SEHNR and CDR2 is FQNEAQ in the germline V gene (reference sequence). The CDR3 is 13 amino acids. CDR3 in amino acids: CASSPNSGNTIYF. Here the CDR3 DNA reads TGTGCCAGCAGCCCAAACTCTGGAAACACCATATATTTT.

This sequence joins TRBV5-1 and TRBJ2-3; 8 bases line up with TRBD2. CDR3 length: 17 amino acids. Unmatched junction bases numbered 9, after V lost 0 bases and J lost 3 bases. The germline V gene has CDR1 SGHRS and CDR2 YFSETQ. The CDR3 here is CASSLVVSGGSTDTQYF. CDR3 nucleotides: TGCGCCAGCAGCTTGGTTGTGAGCGGGGGTTCAACAGATACGCAGTATTTT.

This chain connects TRBV7-8 to TRBJ1-2; 8 bases match TRBD1. This CDR3 comprises 15 residues. After removal of 1 base from V and 0 bases from J, the junction contained 1 base not matched to a gene. Per germline, CDR1 SGHVS and CDR2 FQNEAQ. The CDR3 nucleotides read TGTGCCAGCAGCTTAGGCAGGGGGCCTAACTATGGCTACACCTTC. Translating gives CASSLGRGPNYGYTF.

The chain is built from TRBV5-4 and TRBJ2-5, with a possible D match to TRBD2 (5 bases). Trimming shortened V by 2 bases and J by 3 bases, and 17 bases separated the two germline ends. The CDR3 contains 16 residues. The germline V gene encodes CDR1 SGHNT and CDR2 YYREEE (reference sequence). CDR3: CASSLGGRGPEETQYF. In DNA, the CDR3 is TGTGCCAGCAGCTTAGGAGGTCGCGGGCCCGAAGAGACCCAGTACTTC.

The V gene is TRBV2, the J gene TRBJ2-5; TRBD1 aligns across 8 bases. Per germline, CDR1 SNHLY and CDR2 FYNNEI. The CDR3 extends over 14 amino acids. V was clipped by 7 bases and J by 5 bases; unmatched bases: 9. The CDR3 sequence: CASILPGGGETQYF. In DNA form, the CDR3 reads TGTGCCAGCATTCTACCAGGGGGCGGTGAGACCCAGTACTTC.

The J gene is TRBJ1-1, the V gene TRBV19, with D perhaps TRBD1 (6 bases). The ends were cut back, 1 base at V and 2 bases at J, with 23 bases in the middle. The CDR3 runs to 19 residues. In germline, CDR1 is LNHDA, CDR2 SQIVND (reference sequence). DNA of the CDR3: TGTGCCAGTAGTATAGGAGTCGGGCAGGGGATAAACGGCAACACTGAAGCTTTCTTT. It specifies CASSIGVGQGINGNTEAFF.

V gene TRBV9 combines with J gene TRBJ1-1; D unresolved. The germline V and J ends were trimmed by 0 bases and 1 base, with 4 bases remaining between them. This CDR3 is built from 13 residues. CDR1 is SGDLS and CDR2 is YYNGEE in the germline V gene. The CDR3 loop reads CASSVASNTEAFF. CDR3 nucleotides: TGTGCCAGCAGCGTAGCGTCGAACACTGAAGCTTTCTTT.

This rearrangement joins TRBV7-3 to TRBJ2-1, with a tentative D call TRBD2 (6 bases). Germline CDR1 reads SGHTA; CDR2 reads FQGTGA. The CDR3 is 15 amino acids. Between the trimmed V and J ends, which lost 5 bases and 6 bases, there was a span of 17 bases. The CDR3 spells CASSPTGVGTNEQFF. CDR3 bases: TGTGCCAGCAGCCCTACGGGGGTCGGAACCAATGAGCAGTTCTTC.

The rearrangement uses TRBV4-1 and TRBJ1-5; tentative D call: TRBD1 (5 bases). The V and J ends lost 2 bases and 3 bases respectively, with 11 bases between them. This CDR3 contains 15 residues. Looked up from germline, CDR1 is MGHRA and CDR2 is YSYEKL. The DNA for the CDR3 is TGCGCCAGCAGCCAATTAAGGGGAAACAATCAGCCCCAGCATTTT. Protein sequence: CASSQLRGNNQPQHF.

The V call is TRBV7-3, the J call TRBJ1-2; the D gene is possibly TRBD1 (5 bases). The V and J ends lost 1 base and 7 bases respectively, with 10 bases between them. Germline V gives CDR1 SGHTA, CDR2 FQGTGA. CDR3 length: 13 residues. CDR3 loop: CASSLNQGRGYTF. CDR3 nucleotides: TGTGCCAGCAGCTTAAACCAGGGCCGTGGCTACACCTTC.

Concerning this clone: This sample includes further DNA sequences coding for the same CDR3. V usage is TRBV19 and J usage is TRBJ1-5, with D unresolved. CDR1 is LNHDA and CDR2 is SQIVND in the germline V gene (reference sequence). The germline V and J ends were trimmed by 2 bases and 0 bases, with 8 bases remaining between them. This CDR3 has 15 amino acids. The DNA for the CDR3 is TGTGCCAGTAGTATAACCGGGGATAGCAATCAGCCCCAGCATTTT. Amino acids: CASSITGDSNQPQHF.

The chain uses TRBV24-1 and TRBJ1-2; D remains unclear. The CDR3 covers 11 residues. V gave up 4 bases and J gave up 8 bases, with 7 bases separating them. CDR1 is KGHDR and CDR2 is SFDVKD in the germline V gene. The CDR3: CATSDGRGYTF. DNA for the CDR3: TGTGCCACCAGTGACGGGAGAGGCTACACCTTC.

The gene calls are TRBV9 and TRBJ2-2, with 10 positions matching TRBD1. V lost 4 bases and J lost 3; bases outside the gene matches: 9. This CDR3 spans 17 amino acids. Germline V gene data show CDR1 as SGDLS and CDR2 as YYNGEE. The CDR3 DNA is TGTGCCAGCAGCACGACCGTGACAGGGGGCGACACCGGGGAGCTGTTTTTT. Protein: CASSTTVTGGDTGELFF.

The rearrangement links TRBV3-1 (or the pseudogene TRBV3-2) to TRBJ1-3, with 9 bases identical to TRBD1. CDR1 is LGHDT, CDR2 YNNKEL, per germline (reference sequence). Unmatched junction bases numbered 9, after V lost 0 bases and J lost 9 bases. CDR3 length: 16 amino acids. The CDR3 sequence is CASSQEVTGGFGTIYF. The CDR3 DNA reads as TGTGCCAGCAGCCAAGAGGTGACAGGGGGATTTGGCACCATATATTTT.

This clone was recorded once. The V gene is TRBV30, the J gene TRBJ1-5; TRBD1 aligns across 7 bases. From germline, CDR1 is GTSNPN and CDR2 SVGIG (reference sequence). V lost 2 bases, J lost 2 bases, and 9 bases stayed unmatched. The CDR3 covers 16 residues. The CDR3 nucleotides read TGTGCCTGGAGTAACAGGGGATACATGGGCAATCAGCCCCAGCATTTT. Translating it yields CAWSNRGYMGNQPQHF.

The chain joins TRBV7-2 to TRBJ1-5, with D possibly matching TRBD1 (5 bases). Deletions cut 3 bases from V and 5 bases from J, with 8 bases between. The CDR3 covers 13 residues. In germline, CDR1 is SGHTA, CDR2 FQGNSA. The DNA of the CDR3 is TGTGCCAGCAGCTTCGGGGGTGATCAGCCCCAGCATTTT. Its protein product is CASSFGGDQPQHF.

The rearrangement links TRBV27 to TRBJ1-2; possible D gene TRBD1, 6 bases. The CDR3 has 14 residues. The germline V and J ends were trimmed by 11 bases and 1 base, with 17 bases remaining between them. CDR1 is MNHEY and CDR2 is SMNVEV in the germline V gene (reference sequence). CDR3 in amino acids: CAYLGGRGNYGYTF. CDR3 nucleotide sequence: TGTGCCTACTTGGGTGGCAGGGGTAACTATGGCTACACCTTC.

V and J are TRBV6-5 and TRBJ1-2, with 9 bases aligning to TRBD1. CDR1 is MNHEY, CDR2 SVGAGI, per germline. The length of the CDR3 is 14 residues. V lost 6 bases to trimming and J lost 6 bases; unmatched junction nucleotides: 8. This CDR3 is CASRLGQGLDGYTF. The DNA of the CDR3 is TGTGCCAGCAGACTAGGACAGGGGCTCGATGGCTACACCTTC.